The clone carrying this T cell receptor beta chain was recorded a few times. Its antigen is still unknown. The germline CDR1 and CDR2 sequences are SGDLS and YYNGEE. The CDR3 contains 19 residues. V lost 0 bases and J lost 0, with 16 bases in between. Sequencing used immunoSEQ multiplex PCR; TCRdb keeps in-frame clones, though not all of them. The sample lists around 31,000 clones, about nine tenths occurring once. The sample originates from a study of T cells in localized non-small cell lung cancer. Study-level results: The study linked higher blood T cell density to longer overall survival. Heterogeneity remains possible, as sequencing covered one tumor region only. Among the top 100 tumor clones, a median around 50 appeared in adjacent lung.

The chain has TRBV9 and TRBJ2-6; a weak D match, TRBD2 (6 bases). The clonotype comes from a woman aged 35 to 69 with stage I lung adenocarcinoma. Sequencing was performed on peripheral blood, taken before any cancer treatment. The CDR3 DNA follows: TGTGCCAGCAGCGTAGAACCCATGGGGGGATACTCTGGGGCCAACGTCCTGACTTTC. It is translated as CASSVEPMGGYSGANVLTF.